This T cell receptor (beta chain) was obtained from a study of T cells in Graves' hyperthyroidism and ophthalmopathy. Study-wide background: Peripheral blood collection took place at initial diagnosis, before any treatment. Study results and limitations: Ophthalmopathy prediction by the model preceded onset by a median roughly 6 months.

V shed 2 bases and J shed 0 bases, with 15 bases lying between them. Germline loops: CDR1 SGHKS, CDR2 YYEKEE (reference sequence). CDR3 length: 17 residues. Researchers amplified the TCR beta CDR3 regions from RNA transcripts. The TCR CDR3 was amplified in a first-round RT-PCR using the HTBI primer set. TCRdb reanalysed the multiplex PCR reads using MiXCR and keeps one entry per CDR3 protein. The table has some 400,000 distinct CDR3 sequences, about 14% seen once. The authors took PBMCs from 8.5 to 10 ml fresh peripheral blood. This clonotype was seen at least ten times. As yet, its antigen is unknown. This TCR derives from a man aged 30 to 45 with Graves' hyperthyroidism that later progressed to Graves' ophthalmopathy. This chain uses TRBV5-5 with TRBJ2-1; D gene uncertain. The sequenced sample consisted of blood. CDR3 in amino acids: CASSFDLATSSYNEQFF. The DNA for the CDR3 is TGTGCCAGCAGCTTTGACCTGGCCACAAGCTCCTACAATGAGCAGTTCTTC.